The present T cell receptor beta chain was sequenced within a study of blood T cell repertoires in COVID-19. Study in general: PBMCs, B-cell-depleted T cells, or T cells provided the cDNA or gDNA that made up the material.

Some clones are missing from TCRdb's copy, which holds only in-frame ones; the method was immunoSEQ multiplex PCR. The sample comprises some 120,000 clones, approximately 84% of which are singletons, and approximately 7% rests with the top ten. The length of the CDR3 is 15 residues. The germline gives CDR1 MNHEY, CDR2 SVGAGI. V shed 5 bases, J shed 1 base, and the junction held 6 bases outside the gene matches. The sequenced sample consisted of peripheral blood. The origin of this receptor is a man between 65 and 85 years old with active or convalescent COVID-19. The rearrangement joins TRBV6-5 to TRBJ1-2, with 8 bases aligning to TRBD1. CDR3: CASSRGDRGNYGYTF. In nucleotides, the CDR3 is TGTGCCAGCAGTCGGGGAGACAGGGGTAACTATGGCTACACCTTC.